The 10 T cell receptor beta chains listed next were all sequenced from one sample in a study of blood T cell repertoires in COVID-19. Sequencing used immunoSEQ multiplex PCR; TCRdb keeps in-frame clones, though not all of them. Among over 200,000 clones listed, more than 85% were seen once. The sample comprised peripheral blood. Source of these receptors: a man aged 55 to 70 with COVID-19, enrolled during active disease.

The chain recombines TRBV5-1 with TRBJ1-6, with D perhaps matching TRBD1 (6 bases). The CDR3 length is 15 residues. Germline CDR1 SGHRS, CDR2 YFSETQ. Trimming took off 0 bases at V and 8 bases at J, with 12 bases between the two ends. The CDR3 DNA reads as TGCGCCAGCAGCTTGGGAGGGGGTGTTGATTCACCCCTCCACTTT. As protein: CASSLGGGVDSPLHF.

This clone was counted a few times. V and J are TRBV5-1 and TRBJ1-4; D might be TRBD1 (5 bases). Germline V gene sequence: CDR1 SGHRS, CDR2 YFSETQ. CDR3 size: 15 residues. Trimming took off 0 bases at V and 3 bases at J, with 9 bases between the two ends. The CDR3 loop reads CASSLVGGANEKLFF. The CDR3 bases are TGCGCCAGCAGCTTGGTCGGGGGTGCTAATGAAAAACTGTTTTTT. The complete variable domain, with remaining parts taken from reference TRBV5-1 and TRBJ1-4, reads KAGVTQTPRYLIKTRGQQVTLSCSPISGHRSVSWYQQTPGQGLQFLFEYFSETQRNKGNFPGRFSGRQFSNSRSEMNVSTLELGDSALYLCASSLVGGANEKLFFGSGTQLSVL.

The gene calls are TRBV3-1 (or the pseudogene TRBV3-2) and TRBJ2-2; 8 bases line up with TRBD2. J was trimmed by 1 base and V by 5 bases; bases with no gene match: 3. CDR3 length: 15 residues. Germline V lookup: CDR1 LGHDT, CDR2 YNNKEL (reference sequence). Written as DNA, the CDR3 is TGTGCCAGCAGCTCTAGCGGGCTGAACACCGGGGAGCTGTTTTTT. As protein: CASSSSGLNTGELFF.

J is TRBJ2-1 and V is TRBV6-6, with 7 bases that match TRBD1. J gave up 4 bases and V 5 bases, and 8 bases lay outside the gene matches. Germline V gene data show CDR1 as MNHNY and CDR2 as SVGAGI (reference sequence). This CDR3 is 15 amino acids long. The CDR3 sequence: CASSPPWTGYNEQFF. The CDR3 DNA reads as TGTGCCAGCAGTCCCCCCTGGACAGGATACAATGAGCAGTTCTTC.

The chain joins TRBV19 to TRBJ2-5; D not resolved. The CDR3 runs 13 residues. The V end was cut by 3 bases, the J end by 1 base, with 6 bases between. CDR1 LNHDA and CDR2 SQIVND come from the germline V gene (reference sequence). The CDR3 region has the DNA TGTGCCAGTAGTATCAGTCTCCAAGAGACCCAGTACTTC. It encodes CASSISLQETQYF.

The chain joins TRBV19 to TRBJ2-7, with D unresolved. Between the trimmed V and J ends, which lost 5 bases and 0 bases, there was a span of 5 bases. This CDR3 comprises 12 residues. CDR1 and CDR2 (germline): LNHDA, SQIVND (reference sequence). The CDR3 loop reads CASSPGSYEQYF. CDR3 bases: TGTGCCAGTAGTCCCGGCTCCTACGAGCAGTACTTC.

The chain couples TRBV7-2 to TRBJ2-1; TRBD2 agrees at 10 bases. J gave up 7 bases and V 2 bases, and 8 bases lay outside the gene matches. The CDR3 runs 16 residues. CDR1 is SGHTA and CDR2 is FQGNSA in the germline V gene. For the CDR3, the DNA is TGTGCCAGCAGCTTAACACACCGGACTAGCGGAAATGAGCAGTTCTTC. Amino acids: CASSLTHRTSGNEQFF.

The chain couples TRBV15 to TRBJ2-3; D is unresolved. CDR1 and CDR2 (germline): LNHNV, YYDKDF (reference sequence). V shed 5 bases and J shed 2 bases, with 8 bases lying between them. This CDR3 region has 13 residues. The CDR3 DNA is TGTGCCACCAGCGATAGATCCACAGATACGCAGTATTTT. This codes for CATSDRSTDTQYF.

This rearrangement joins TRBV5-4 to TRBJ2-7; 7 nucleotides agree with TRBD1. In germline, CDR1 is SGHNT, CDR2 YYREEE (reference sequence). The ends lost 4 bases at V and 6 bases at J; junction bases unmatched: 4. The CDR3 totals 12 residues. This CDR3 is CASSARQGEQYF. The CDR3 DNA reads as TGTGCCAGCAGCGCACGACAGGGCGAGCAGTACTTC.

The chain is built from TRBV6-5 and TRBJ2-1; TRBD2 agrees at 8 bases. The CDR3 runs 15 residues. V trimming: 4 bases; J trimming: 2 bases; junction bases outside the gene matches: 4. Germline CDR1 and CDR2: MNHEY and SVGAGI. CDR3 region: CASSSSGSAYNEQFF. As DNA, the CDR3 is TGTGCCAGCAGTTCGAGCGGGAGCGCCTACAATGAGCAGTTCTTC.